One and the same sample provided the 15 T cell receptor beta chains below, sequenced in a study of post-analysis software for immune sequencing data. Whole-study results and caveats: Among five TRBV segments more frequent in patients than controls were TRBV5-6, TRBV5-1 and TRBV20-1.

These receptors have no known antigen. TCR beta cDNA libraries included unique molecular identifiers. TCRdb analysed the PCR reads with MiXCR anew, one entry per CDR3 protein. The table lists 750,000 to 950,000 distinct CDR3 sequences, around 46% of them singletons. Material for sequencing was blood. The receptors were gathered from a girl aged 5 to 17 with multiple sclerosis.

The gene calls are TRBV9 and TRBJ2-1; 8 nucleotides agree with TRBD2. CDR3 length: 15 amino acids. V trimming: 0 bases; J trimming: 2 bases; junction bases outside the gene matches: 1. Per the germline V gene, CDR1 is SGDLS and CDR2 is YYNGEE. The CDR3 region is CASSVGTSPYNEQFF. The CDR3, as DNA: TGTGCCAGCAGCGTAGGGACTAGCCCCTACAATGAGCAGTTCTTC.

This clonotype was found once. The rearrangement uses TRBV20-1 and TRBJ1-2; a weak D match, TRBD1 (5 bases). CDR3 length: 13 residues. Germline lookup yields CDR1 DFQATT and CDR2 SNEGSKA (reference sequence). V lost 6 bases to trimming and J lost 2 bases, with 13 bases between them. The CDR3 reads CSATAGRNYGYTF. The CDR3 DNA reads as TGCAGTGCCACCGCGGGACGGAACTATGGCTACACCTTC.

V usage is TRBV6-1 and J usage is TRBJ1-4; D is uncertain. The CDR3 covers 15 residues. Germline values: CDR1 MNHNS, CDR2 SASEGT. Trimming took 6 bases from V and 0 from J, leaving 11 bases between them. The CDR3 is CASRRAGSTNEKLFF. CDR3 coding DNA: TGTGCCAGCAGGAGGGCGGGATCAACTAATGAAAAACTGTTTTTT.

This sequence joins TRBV14 and TRBJ2-3, with a weak D call TRBD2 (6 bases). Germline CDR1 is SGHDN and CDR2 is FVKESK. The ends were cut back, 0 bases at V and 6 bases at J, with 10 bases in the middle. CDR3 size: 14 residues. The CDR3 nucleotides are TGTGCCAGCAGCCAAGACCTAGCGCGTGATACGCAGTATTTT. Translated, it gives CASSQDLARDTQYF.

This chain joins TRBV7-9 and TRBJ2-5; the match to TRBD2 covers 12 bases. Germline loops: CDR1 SEHNR, CDR2 FQNEAQ (reference sequence). V lost 4 bases to trimming and J lost 2 bases; unmatched junction nucleotides: 5. This CDR3 is 16 amino acids long. CDR3 sequence reads: CASSSRLAGEQETQYF. CDR3 DNA: TGTGCCAGCAGCTCAAGACTAGCGGGAGAGCAAGAGACCCAGTACTTC.

This clonotype was seen only a few times. The chain joins TRBV5-1 to TRBJ2-3; D possibly corresponds to TRBD2 (5 bases). Germline V gene lookup returns CDR1 SGHRS and CDR2 YFSETQ. This CDR3 is 13 amino acids long. The V and J ends lost 4 bases and 4 bases respectively, with 10 bases between them. CDR3 protein: CASSGLLADTQYF. CDR3 DNA sequence: TGCGCCAGCAGCGGACTTCTAGCAGATACGCAGTATTTT.

This clonotype has only one observation. This sequence joins TRBV20-1 and TRBJ1-2; 7 bases match TRBD1. CDR1 and CDR2 (germline): DFQATT, SNEGSKA (reference sequence). The V segment lost 6 bases and the J segment 4 bases; nucleotides outside the gene matches: 8. The CDR3 sequence is 13 residues long. This CDR3 is CSALQGPTYGYTF. The CDR3 DNA follows: TGCAGTGCGTTACAGGGGCCCACCTATGGCTACACCTTC.

V and J are TRBV7-2 and TRBJ2-3; TRBD2 aligns across 10 bases. The V segment lost 1 base and the J segment 6 bases; nucleotides outside the gene matches: 7. This CDR3 contains 16 residues. CDR1 and CDR2 (germline): SGHTA, FQGNSA. The CDR3, as DNA: TGTGCCAGCAGCTTAGAAGAAGCGGGAGGGCCGGATACGCAGTATTTT. Translating it yields CASSLEEAGGPDTQYF.

This clonotype was seen only a few times. The CDR3 loop is CSARDSLRPGRDYGYTF. Here the CDR3 DNA reads TGCAGTGCTAGAGATTCCCTCCGACCGGGGCGGGACTATGGCTACACCTTC. The chain carries TRBV20-1 and TRBJ1-2; perhaps TRBD1 as D (5 bases). Germline loops: CDR1 DFQATT, CDR2 SNEGSKA (reference sequence). V was trimmed by 0 bases and J by 3 bases, leaving 20 bases between them. The CDR3 runs 17 residues.

The chain's CDR3 is CASTAEGGPAPQHF. CDR3 DNA: TGTGCCAGCACCGCCGAGGGGGGGCCCGCACCCCAGCATTTT. V gene TRBV7-2 combines with J gene TRBJ1-5; D may be TRBD1 (6 bases). The germline V gene encodes CDR1 SGHTA and CDR2 FQGNSA. Trimming pared 7 bases from V and 10 bases from J, leaving 20 bases between. The CDR3 extends over 14 amino acids.

V is TRBV20-1 and J is TRBJ2-1; 11 positions agree with TRBD2. The V gene end was trimmed by 5 bases and the J gene end by 2 bases; junction bases not matched to a gene: 5. Germline lookup yields CDR1 DFQATT and CDR2 SNEGSKA (reference sequence). The CDR3 spans 15 residues. CDR3 DNA sequence: TGCAGTGCTGCGGTGGGACTAGCGGCCTACAATGAGCAGTTCTTC. Protein: CSAAVGLAAYNEQFF.

This rearrangement joins TRBV27 to TRBJ2-7; 9 bases line up with TRBD1. Germline V CDR1 and CDR2: MNHEY, SMNVEV (reference sequence). The CDR3 is 15 residues long. V dropped 0 bases and J dropped 4; count of bases not matched to a gene: 4. CDR3 amino acids: CASSLSWDRAYEQYF. The CDR3 nucleotides read TGTGCCAGCAGTTTATCTTGGGACAGGGCTTACGAGCAGTACTTC.

This clonotype appeared once. The chain combines TRBV29-1 with TRBJ2-5; no clear D gene. The CDR3 contains 16 residues. V lost 2 bases, J lost 3 bases, and 19 bases lay in between. Germline values: CDR1 SQVTM, CDR2 ANQGSEA. The CDR3 DNA sequence: TGCAGCGTTGAAAGCTTTAGCCCACGGTCCGAAGAGACCCAGTACTTC. It encodes CSVESFSPRSEETQYF.

Remarks on this clonotype: At one boundary the junction diverges from the germline segment, which might be a read error. The V call is TRBV5-6, the J call TRBJ2-4; no clear D gene. Germline values: CDR1 SGHDT, CDR2 YYEEEE. This CDR3 has 16 residues. In DNA form, the CDR3 reads TGTGCCAACAGCTTGGACGGGTTCTTAGCCAAAAACATTCAGTACTTC. Its protein is CANSLDGFLAKNIQYF.

The V gene is TRBV30, the J gene TRBJ2-3; D ambiguous. The CDR3 has 11 amino acids. Germline CDR1 is GTSNPN and CDR2 is SVGIG (reference sequence). Trimming removed 0 bases at V and 6 bases at J, with 4 bases between. In DNA form, the CDR3 reads TGTGCCTGGAGTGTAACGGATACGCAGTATTTT. It is translated as CAWSVTDTQYF. Full variable domain (remainder filled in from reference TRBV30 and TRBJ2-3): SQTIHQWPATLVQPVGSPLSLECTVEGTSNPNLYWYRQAAGRGLQLLFYSVGIGQISSEVPQNLSASRPQDRQFILSSKKLLLSDSGFYLCAWSVTDTQYFGPGTRLTVL.